Below are 18 T cell receptor beta chains sequenced from a single sample in a study of T cells after yellow fever vaccination. TCRdb re-called the 5' RACE reads through MiXCR, storing one row per CDR3 protein. The table lists a few hundred thousand distinct CDR3 sequences, less than 20% of them singletons. This specimen was PBMCs, taken around 5 days after the first yellow fever vaccination. The receptor set was obtained from a man younger than 30 who received the YFV17D yellow fever vaccine.

V and J are TRBV6-5 and TRBJ2-1; no clear D gene. Germline V gene lookup returns CDR1 MNHEY and CDR2 SVGAGI. The CDR3 is 11 residues long. Trimming stripped 5 bases from V and 7 bases from J, with 6 bases between. CDR3 protein: CASSQRNEQFF. CDR3 bases: TGTGCCAGCAGTCAACGGAATGAGCAGTTCTTC.

This clonotype was counted ten times or more. The V call is TRBV12-5, the J call TRBJ1-1, with no clear D. V lost 4 bases to trimming and J lost 7 bases, with 10 bases between them. Germline V lookup: CDR1 LGHNT, CDR2 FRNRAP. CDR3 length: 12 amino acids. The CDR3 protein is CASGSLSVEAFF. In DNA, the CDR3 is TGTGCTAGTGGTTCCCTTTCCGTTGAAGCTTTCTTT.

This clonotype was seen a handful of times. The chain joins TRBV30 to TRBJ1-6, with a possible D match to TRBD1 (5 bases). Germline V gene sequence: CDR1 GTSNPN, CDR2 SVGIG (reference sequence). The CDR3 has 15 amino acids. V gave up 2 bases and J gave up 0 bases, with 8 bases separating them. CDR3: CAWSFGASYNSPLHF. CDR3 coding DNA: TGTGCCTGGAGTTTCGGGGCCTCCTATAATTCACCCCTCCACTTT.

The CDR3 DNA sequence: TGCAGCGCCAAGGACAGGTTTGCAGATACGCAGTATTTT. This encodes CSAKDRFADTQYF. The chain combines TRBV29-1 with TRBJ2-3, with 7 bases aligning to TRBD1. The CDR3 is made up of 13 amino acids. The germline V gene encodes CDR1 SQVTM and CDR2 ANQGSEA. The junction had 8 bases not matched to a gene; V was cut back by 7 bases and J by 4 bases.

The chain carries TRBV12-3 or TRBV12-4 and TRBJ1-4; no clear D. The CDR3 covers 14 residues. Trimming removed 6 bases at V and 4 bases at J, with 12 bases between. CDR3 nucleotides: TGTGCCAGCAGGTTAACGGAGGATAATGAAAAACTGTTTTTT. It specifies CASRLTEDNEKLFF.

The chain combines TRBV12-3 or TRBV12-4 with TRBJ1-2, with 7 bases that match TRBD1. With V trimmed by 5 bases and J by 4 bases, 10 bases remained unmatched. This CDR3 contains 15 residues. The DNA for the CDR3 is TGTGCCAGCAGTACCCCAGGGGGGGCGGGCTATGGCTACACCTTC. Amino acids: CASSTPGGAGYGYTF.

This clonotype was observed a handful of times. The chain recombines TRBV7-2 with TRBJ2-6; tentative D call: TRBD2 (6 bases). The CDR3 is 17 amino acids. Germline values: CDR1 SGHTA, CDR2 FQGNSA. Trimming shortened V by 5 bases and J by 0 bases, and 14 bases separated the two germline ends. Here the CDR3 reads CASSPLHGGSGANVLTF. The CDR3 region has the DNA TGTGCCAGCAGCCCCCTCCACGGGGGCTCTGGGGCCAACGTCCTGACTTTC.

This clonotype came up a few times. V is TRBV2 and J is TRBJ1-2; D is unresolved. The length of the CDR3 is 15 residues. The V and J ends lost 7 bases and 4 bases respectively, with 19 bases between them. From germline, CDR1 is SNHLY and CDR2 FYNNEI. The CDR3 protein is CASNELLGLTYGYTF. The CDR3 region has the DNA TGTGCCAGCAATGAGCTTCTAGGACTGACCTATGGCTACACCTTC.

The chain recombines TRBV2 with TRBJ1-2; perhaps TRBD1 as D (6 bases). The germline V and J ends were trimmed by 5 bases and 4 bases, with 20 bases remaining between them. Germline loops: CDR1 SNHLY, CDR2 FYNNEI. This CDR3 contains 16 residues. CDR3 amino acids: CASSQTRDQGSYGYTF. In nucleotides, the CDR3 is TGTGCCAGCAGTCAAACGAGGGACCAGGGGAGCTATGGCTACACCTTC.

In this sample, this clonotype turned up many times. DNA for the CDR3: TGTGCCAGCAGTTCTAAGGAGGCGGGGGAGAGCACAGATACGCAGTATTTT. This encodes CASSSKEAGESTDTQYF. The chain joins TRBV6-2 or TRBV6-3 to TRBJ2-3; 7 bases are a match to TRBD2. The germline V gene encodes CDR1 MNHEY and CDR2 SVGEGT. The CDR3 is made up of 17 amino acids. V lost 4 bases and J lost 0; bases outside the gene matches: 10.

In its sample, this clonotype was seen a few times. The chain links TRBV12-3 or TRBV12-4 to TRBJ1-5, with no clear D. The CDR3 length is 14 residues. V lost 5 bases, J lost 6 bases, and 14 bases lay in between. The CDR3 here is CASSPVVLGQPQHF. The CDR3 DNA reads TGTGCCAGCAGTCCCGTTGTATTAGGTCAGCCCCAGCATTTT.

This clonotype was detected only a few times. V and J are TRBV20-1 and TRBJ2-1; 8 bases align to TRBD2. Germline V gene data show CDR1 as DFQATT and CDR2 as SNEGSKA (reference sequence). The J segment lost 2 bases and the V segment lost 6 bases, leaving 12 bases of the junction unmatched. The CDR3 extends over 16 amino acids. As DNA, the CDR3 is TGCAGTGCCCAGAGGGGCCGGGGGGGGACCTACAATGAGCAGTTCTTC. It specifies CSAQRGRGGTYNEQFF.

This clonotype was seen repeatedly, ten times or more. V gene TRBV7-9 combines with J gene TRBJ1-2, with 7 bases aligning to TRBD1. Germline CDR1 and CDR2: SEHNR and FQNEAQ (reference sequence). V lost 1 base, J lost 6 bases, and 2 bases stayed unmatched. The CDR3 length is 13 residues. The CDR3 nucleotides read TGTGCCAGCAGCTTAGGACAGGGAGATGGCTACACCTTC. Protein: CASSLGQGDGYTF.

This clonotype turned up a few times. The V gene is TRBV9, the J gene TRBJ2-3; D gene unclear. From germline, CDR1 is SGDLS and CDR2 YYNGEE. CDR3 length equals 12 residues. Trimming left V 0 bases short and J 6 bases short, with 5 bases between. The CDR3 nucleotides read TGTGCCAGCAGCGTAGGAGATGATACGCAGTATTTT. It encodes CASSVGDDTQYF. Full variable domain (outside the CDR3, taken from reference TRBV9 and TRBJ2-3): DSGVTQTPKHLITATGQRVTLRCSPRSGDLSVYWYQQSLDQGLQFLIQYYNGEERAKGNILERFSAQQFPDLHSELNLSSLELGDSALYFCASSVGDDTQYFGPGTRLTVL.

The chain uses TRBV7-2 and TRBJ1-6; D is perhaps TRBD1 (6 bases). Per the germline V gene, CDR1 is SGHTA and CDR2 is FQGNSA. Deletions cut 2 bases from V and 4 bases from J, with 15 bases between. The length of the CDR3 is 17 residues. The CDR3: CASSLSSGEGYNSPLHF. CDR3 coding DNA: TGTGCCAGCAGCTTATCGTCAGGGGAAGGTTATAATTCACCCCTCCACTTT.

This clonotype was detected a few times. This chain links TRBV20-1 with TRBJ2-2; D is tentatively TRBD1 or TRBD2 (5 bases each). The V gene lost 5 bases and the J gene lost 0 bases, with 19 bases spanning the gap. The CDR3 loop spans 17 amino acids. Germline V gene sequence: CDR1 DFQATT, CDR2 SNEGSKA (reference sequence). The CDR3 DNA reads as TGCAGTGCTCCGGGGCTAACGGGAAATGCGAACACCGGGGAGCTGTTTTTT. This codes for CSAPGLTGNANTGELFF.

This clonotype was seen a handful of times. J is TRBJ1-2 and V is TRBV11-2; no reliable D call. V dropped 1 base and J dropped 5 bases, with 8 bases sitting between them. This CDR3 region has 13 residues. The germline V gene has CDR1 SGHAT and CDR2 FQNNGV. The CDR3 bases are TGTGCCAGCAGCTTAGGTGGGAGATATGGCTACACCTTC. Its translation is CASSLGGRYGYTF.

Ten or more counts support this clonotype. The chain couples TRBV3-1 to TRBJ1-1; unclear D gene. Trimming left V 2 bases short and J 7 bases short, with 5 bases between. The CDR3 is made up of 11 amino acids. Germline CDR1 LGHDT, CDR2 YNNKEL (reference sequence). In DNA form, the CDR3 reads TGTGCCAGCAGCCAAAGGAGTGAAGCTTTCTTT. It yields the protein CASSQRSEAFF.